The T cell receptor (beta chain) under discussion was sequenced for a study of T-cell reconstitution after alpha-beta-depleted transplantation in children. Study-level results: Reportedly, alpha-beta T cells present about two months post-transplant originated from several hundred expanded clones of graft origin.

Unique molecular identifiers were incorporated during preparation of the TCRbeta library. TCRdb analysed the PCR reads with MiXCR anew, one entry per CDR3 protein. The table lists 200,000 to 250,000 distinct CDR3 sequences, about 26% of them singletons. This CDR3 is 15 amino acids long. Trimming removed 1 base from V and 7 bases from J, with 14 bases in between. Per the germline V gene, CDR1 is KGHSH and CDR2 is LQKENI. In this sample, this clonotype turned up a few times. The antigen remains unidentified. Source: PBMCs, taken before TCRalphabeta/CD19-depleted stem cell transplant. This TCR came from a girl aged 2-10 years with Fanconi anemia, due to receive a stem cell transplant. The chain combines TRBV18 with TRBJ2-1; D is possibly TRBD1 (5 bases). The CDR3 is CASSPQGLGANEQFF. For the CDR3, the DNA is TGTGCCAGCTCACCACAGGGGTTGGGTGCTAATGAGCAGTTCTTC.